One sample yielded the 23 T cell receptor beta chains listed below, sequenced in a study of blood T cell repertoires in COVID-19. Measured with immunoSEQ multiplex PCR; TCRdb has only the in-frame clones, and not every one. The sample lists 300,000 or so clones, around 90% occurring once. Sequenced: peripheral blood. The source of these receptors is a man aged 50 to 59 with active or convalescent COVID-19.

The CDR3 here is CASRGDRGRGNSPLHF. The CDR3 DNA sequence: TGTGCCAGCAGAGGGGACAGGGGGCGAGGGAATTCACCCCTCCACTTT. This chain connects TRBV2 to TRBJ1-6; 12 bases are a match to TRBD1. The CDR3 contains 16 residues. Germline V gene data show CDR1 as SNHLY and CDR2 as FYNNEI. V shed 6 bases, J shed 7 bases, and the junction held 7 bases outside the gene matches.

This chain links TRBV5-4 with TRBJ1-3; TRBD1 matches 8 bases. Germline V gene data show CDR1 as SGHNT and CDR2 as YYREEE (reference sequence). V was pared by 2 bases and J by 2 bases, with 6 bases of the junction left unmatched. This CDR3 contains 16 residues. The CDR3 sequence is CASSFTATGAGNTIYF. The DNA for the CDR3 is TGTGCCAGCAGCTTCACAGCGACAGGGGCTGGAAACACCATATATTTT.

This chain links TRBV18 with TRBJ2-4, with a weak D call TRBD1 (6 bases). The CDR3 is made up of 18 amino acids. Trimming removed 4 bases from V and 0 bases from J, with 19 bases in between. Germline V gives CDR1 KGHSH, CDR2 LQKENI. This CDR3 reads CASSRLDSTGIAKNIQYF. The CDR3 DNA reads as TGTGCCAGCTCACGATTGGACAGCACTGGAATAGCCAAAAACATTCAGTACTTC.

The rearrangement uses TRBV28 and TRBJ2-3; D might be TRBD2 (5 bases). V lost 2 bases, J lost 4 bases, and 13 bases lay in between. Germline CDR1 MDHEN, CDR2 SYDVKM. This CDR3 contains 15 residues. CDR3 sequence reads: CASSLRREGSDTQYF. The CDR3, as DNA: TGTGCCAGCAGTTTACGACGGGAAGGGTCAGATACGCAGTATTTT.

The DNA of the CDR3 is TGCGCCAGCAGCTCAGGGGTTGAAGGGGGTCCCTATGAAAAACTGTTTTTT. It is translated as CASSSGVEGGPYEKLFF. The V gene is TRBV5-1, the J gene TRBJ1-4, with TRBD1 as a possible D gene (6 bases). CDR3 size: 17 residues. The V end lost 3 bases, the J end lost 6 bases, and 21 bases lay between the germline ends. CDR1 and CDR2 from the germline V gene are SGHRS and YFSETQ. The full variable domain, completed using reference TRBV5-1 and TRBJ1-4, is KAGVTQTPRYLIKTRGQQVTLSCSPISGHRSVSWYQQTPGQGLQFLFEYFSETQRNKGNFPGRFSGRQFSNSRSEMNVSTLELGDSALYLCASSSGVEGGPYEKLFFGSGTQLSVL.

The rearrangement links TRBV5-1 to TRBJ2-3; D is uncertain. V was shortened by 0 bases and J by 1 base, with 9 bases between the two germline ends. CDR1 and CDR2 (germline): SGHRS, YFSETQ. CDR3 length: 15 amino acids. The CDR3 DNA reads TGCGCCAGCAGCTTGGGATTAGCACGCACAGATACGCAGTATTTT. Encoded protein: CASSLGLARTDTQYF.

The V call is TRBV4-1, the J call TRBJ2-3; TRBD2 aligns across 10 bases. This CDR3 comprises 19 residues. Germline trimming cut 0 bases from V and 3 bases from J; bases unmatched to any gene: 12. CDR1 is MGHRA, CDR2 YSYEKL, per germline. The CDR3 loop is CASSQDRYSGGARTDTQYF. The CDR3 coding sequence is TGCGCCAGCAGCCAAGATAGATACAGCGGGGGGGCTCGGACAGATACGCAGTATTTT.

The chain combines TRBV28 with TRBJ1-1; D is ambiguous. There are 13 residues in the CDR3. V was pared by 4 bases and J by 7 bases, with 13 bases between. Germline V gene sequence: CDR1 MDHEN, CDR2 SYDVKM. The CDR3 region is CASSYSAPGEAFF. CDR3 bases: TGTGCCAGCAGTTACTCAGCCCCAGGTGAAGCTTTCTTT.

V gene TRBV4-1 combines with J gene TRBJ2-1, with 7 bases fitting TRBD2. CDR1 and CDR2 (germline): MGHRA, YSYEKL. The CDR3 sequence is 16 residues long. The J segment lost 4 bases and the V segment lost 1 base, leaving 7 bases of the junction unmatched. In DNA, the CDR3 is TGCGCCAGCAGCCAAGCCTCCACTAGCGAATACAATGAGCAGTTCTTC. It specifies CASSQASTSEYNEQFF.

As regards this clone: The sample contains more than one DNA sequence encoding this CDR3. The chain combines TRBV5-1 with TRBJ2-3; TRBD1 aligns across 9 bases. The CDR3 is 15 residues long. Germline V gene data show CDR1 as SGHRS and CDR2 as YFSETQ. The V gene end was trimmed by 4 bases and the J gene end by 0 bases; junction bases not matched to a gene: 3. CDR3 coding DNA: TGCGCCAGCAGCCCAGGGACAGGGAGCACAGATACGCAGTATTTT. Translating it yields CASSPGTGSTDTQYF.

A few counts support this clone. The chain has TRBV28 and TRBJ1-1; D unclear. Trimming cost V 7 bases and J 6 bases, with 18 bases left between them. The CDR3 consists of 14 residues. Germline V gene lookup returns CDR1 MDHEN and CDR2 SYDVKM. The CDR3 DNA sequence: TGTGCCAGCATCGACCGAGGGAGTCTCGCTGAAGCTTTCTTT. Its translation: CASIDRGSLAEAFF.

This chain links TRBV9 with TRBJ2-2, with D unclear. The V gene's germline CDR1 is SGDLS and CDR2 YYNGEE. Trimming took 2 bases from V and 4 from J, leaving 6 bases between them. CDR3 size: 13 residues. The CDR3 sequence is CASSVDITGELFF. The CDR3, as DNA: TGTGCCAGCAGCGTTGACATCACCGGGGAGCTGTTTTTT.

This clone was recorded a few times. The gene calls are TRBV5-1 and TRBJ2-5, with 7 nucleotides matching TRBD1. V trimming: 4 bases; J trimming: 2 bases; junction bases outside the gene matches: 8. The CDR3 contains 15 residues. Germline lookup yields CDR1 SGHRS and CDR2 YFSETQ. The CDR3 loop is CASSSTGTVQETQYF. The CDR3 region has the DNA TGCGCCAGCAGCAGTACCGGGACAGTTCAAGAGACCCAGTACTTC.

The chain uses TRBV28 and TRBJ2-7, with TRBD1 matching 7 bases. Germline V gene data show CDR1 as MDHEN and CDR2 as SYDVKM. V was clipped by 5 bases and J by 0 bases; unmatched bases: 7. This CDR3 region has 15 residues. The CDR3 bases are TGTGCCAGCAGTCCAGGGGACAGTTACTCCTACGAGCAGTACTTC. Its protein is CASSPGDSYSYEQYF.

The chain uses TRBV3-1 (or the pseudogene TRBV3-2) and TRBJ2-1; D is perhaps TRBD2 (6 bases). Germline lookup yields CDR1 LGHDT and CDR2 YNNKEL (reference sequence). The CDR3 extends over 15 amino acids. Trimming shortened V by 2 bases and J by 2 bases, and 10 bases separated the two germline ends. CDR3 DNA sequence: TGTGCCAGCAGCCAAATGGCGGGAACCTACAATGAGCAGTTCTTC. Translation gives CASSQMAGTYNEQFF.

The chain links TRBV4-3 to TRBJ2-7; 7 bases are shared with TRBD2. The V gene end was trimmed by 0 bases and the J gene end by 7 bases; junction bases not matched to a gene: 9. The CDR3 spans 15 residues. Germline CDR1 reads LGHNA; CDR2 reads YSLEER. The CDR3 nucleotides are TGCGCCAGCAGCCAAGATTCAGCGGGGCCTTTAGAGCAGTACTTC. It yields the protein CASSQDSAGPLEQYF.

This clone has only one observation. The CDR3 DNA follows: TGTGCCAGCAGTCAGGGGGTTCACTATGGCTACACCTTC. Protein sequence: CASSQGVHYGYTF. The chain links TRBV6-5 to TRBJ1-2; 7 bases align to TRBD1. Germline V gene lookup returns CDR1 MNHEY and CDR2 SVGAGI. V was pared by 5 bases and J by 3 bases, with 3 bases of the junction left unmatched. This CDR3 is 13 amino acids long.

This sequence joins TRBV5-5 and TRBJ1-4; D may be TRBD1 (6 bases). V gave up 4 bases and J gave up 6 bases, with 19 bases separating them. Germline V gene lookup returns CDR1 SGHKS and CDR2 YYEKEE (reference sequence). The CDR3 extends over 16 amino acids. CDR3 DNA: TGTGCCAGCAGCCCTGGACAGCCTGGACCCTATGAAAAACTGTTTTTT. Its protein product is CASSPGQPGPYEKLFF.

The genes are TRBV10-3 and TRBJ2-3; TRBD2 aligns across 16 bases. The J segment lost 4 bases and the V segment lost 6 bases, leaving 7 bases of the junction unmatched. The length of the CDR3 is 17 residues. CDR1 is ENHRY and CDR2 is SYGVKD in the germline V gene. The CDR3 DNA follows: TGTGCCATCAGCGGGACTAGCGGGAGGGGGGGCGCAGATACGCAGTATTTT. The encoded protein is CAISGTSGRGGADTQYF.

The V gene is TRBV9, the J gene TRBJ2-3; D unresolved. V shed 3 bases and J shed 0 bases, with 5 bases lying between them. Per germline, CDR1 SGDLS and CDR2 YYNGEE. The CDR3 is made up of 13 amino acids. The CDR3 DNA reads as TGTGCCAGCAGCGATCGGAGCACAGATACGCAGTATTTT. This translates into CASSDRSTDTQYF. The full variable domain, with the rest looked up from reference TRBV9 and TRBJ2-3, is DSGVTQTPKHLITATGQRVTLRCSPRSGDLSVYWYQQSLDQGLQFLIQYYNGEERAKGNILERFSAQQFPDLHSELNLSSLELGDSALYFCASSDRSTDTQYFGPGTRLTVL.

The gene calls are TRBV7-9 and TRBJ2-3; possibly TRBD1 for D (6 bases). This CDR3 is built from 14 residues. The V gene lost 1 base and the J gene lost 5 bases, with 10 bases spanning the gap. Germline CDR1 is SEHNR and CDR2 is FQNEAQ (reference sequence). CDR3 nucleotides: TGTGCCAGCAGCTTAGACAGGGCCGGAGATACGCAGTATTTT. It codes for CASSLDRAGDTQYF.

The rearrangement links TRBV6-6 to TRBJ2-7; the match to TRBD1 covers 7 bases. Germline CDR1 reads MNHNY; CDR2 reads SVGAGI (reference sequence). This CDR3 spans 16 amino acids. V gave up 2 bases and J gave up 5 bases; unmatched junction bases: 12. The CDR3 sequence: CASSYRTGSAINEQYF. DNA for the CDR3: TGTGCCAGCAGTTACAGGACAGGCTCAGCGATAAACGAGCAGTACTTC.

The DNA of the CDR3 is TGTGCCAGCAGCTCGGGACTAGCGGGAGTCCCAGATACGCAGTATTTT. Translation: CASSSGLAGVPDTQYF. The chain uses TRBV7-3 and TRBJ2-3; 14 bases are a match to TRBD2. The germline V gene encodes CDR1 SGHTA and CDR2 FQGTGA. With V trimmed by 4 bases and J by 4 bases, 4 bases remained unmatched. This CDR3 comprises 16 residues.